These 8 T cell receptor beta chains were sequenced from one sample in a study of OX40 agonist ivuxolimab in advanced cancers. Profiled with immunoSEQ multiplex PCR; TCRdb holds only in-frame clones, not every one. The top ten clones hold approximately 0.52% of a sample with around 41,000 clones, 85% to 90% of them seen once. This sample comprised CD4+ or CD8+ T cells sorted from blood, obtained in a trial of the OX40 agonist ivuxolimab. These receptors were collected from an adult with an advanced solid tumor such as melanoma, head and neck, liver or kidney cancer.

This clone was counted once. The rearrangement links TRBV11-1 to TRBJ2-1; tentatively, D is TRBD2 (6 bases). The germline CDR1 and CDR2 sequences are SGHAT and FQDESV (reference sequence). V was pared by 5 bases and J by 5 bases, with 19 bases between. This CDR3 is 16 amino acids long. The CDR3 sequence is CASSTRLVGGHNEQFF. The CDR3 DNA follows: TGTGCCAGCAGCACCCGACTAGTGGGGGGTCACAATGAGCAGTTCTTC.

This chain uses TRBV14 with TRBJ2-3, with a tentative D call TRBD1 (5 bases). The V gene lost 4 bases and the J gene lost 6 bases, with 14 bases spanning the gap. The CDR3 runs 14 residues. Germline V gene data show CDR1 as SGHDN and CDR2 as FVKESK. Here the CDR3 reads CASSRSQVWDTQYF. The CDR3 DNA sequence: TGTGCCAGCAGCCGATCACAGGTTTGGGATACGCAGTATTTT.

V usage is TRBV5-1 and J usage is TRBJ2-5; D call uncertain. The DNA end favors TRBJ2-7, so the J call may be wrong. CDR1 and CDR2 from the germline V gene are SGHRS and YFSETQ. The CDR3 is made up of 14 amino acids. Written as DNA, the CDR3 is TGCGCCAGCAGCTTGGGGGGTGGCCCCTACGAGCAGTACTTC. Protein sequence: CASSLGGGPYEQYF.

V gene TRBV18 combines with J gene TRBJ1-1; D gene uncertain. Looked up from germline, CDR1 is KGHSH and CDR2 is LQKENI. V lost 4 bases, J lost 0 bases, and 9 bases lay in between. The CDR3 runs 14 residues. The CDR3 protein is CASSLAGMNTEAFF. The CDR3 DNA reads as TGTGCCAGCTCACTAGCCGGTATGAACACTGAAGCTTTCTTT.

The chain carries TRBV11-2 and TRBJ1-5; possibly TRBD1 for D (6 bases). Germline-derived CDR1 and CDR2 are SGHAT and FQNNGV. Trimming removed 0 bases from V and 2 bases from J, with 8 bases in between. This CDR3 spans 15 amino acids. As DNA, the CDR3 is TGTGCCAGCAGCTTAGACAGGGGCGGCAATCAGCCCCAGCATTTT. Its translation is CASSLDRGGNQPQHF.

This chain links TRBV20-1 with TRBJ2-5; D is ambiguous. V gave up 6 bases and J gave up 5 bases, with 10 bases separating them. Germline CDR1 DFQATT, CDR2 SNEGSKA (reference sequence). The CDR3 spans 11 residues. CDR3 sequence (DNA): TGCAGTGCCGGATACGGGGAGACCCAGTACTTC. Translating gives CSAGYGETQYF.

V gene TRBV4-2 combines with J gene TRBJ1-2; no definite D call. From germline, CDR1 is LGHNA and CDR2 YNFKEQ. The CDR3 runs to 14 residues. The V end was cut by 0 bases, the J end by 0 bases, with 5 bases between. CDR3 DNA sequence: TGTGCCAGCAGCCAAGAAATCGCTAACTATGGCTACACCTTC. Translating gives CASSQEIANYGYTF.

CDR3 bases: TGTGCCAGCATGGGGGGCCGGGAAAAACTGTTTTTT. It encodes CASMGGREKLFF. This sequence joins TRBV6-5 and TRBJ1-4; a possible D gene is TRBD1 (6 bases). CDR1 MNHEY and CDR2 SVGAGI come from the germline V gene. The CDR3 totals 12 residues. V lost 7 bases, J lost 8 bases, and 11 bases lay in between.